This T cell receptor beta chain originates from a study of blood T cell repertoires in COVID-19. As for the study in general: Collection of acute and convalescent COVID-19 samples took place in the United States, Italy and Spain. T cells, B-cell-depleted T cells, or PBMCs supplied cDNA or gDNA.

In the original analysis: Amplification from reference gene primers served as the basis for estimated nucleated cell counts. The table came from immunoSEQ multiplex PCR; TCRdb's copy has only in-frame clones and leaves some out. The V and J calls and the clone size are those of that table, but D and trimming were determined from the DNA. The sample includes about 250,000 clones, 70% to 90% of them seen just once. Sequencing used peripheral blood. The TCR originated in a man younger than 35 with active or convalescent COVID-19.

DNA of the CDR3: TGCAGCGCCGAGACAGTTGAAAAACTGTTTTTT. It translates to CSAETVEKLFF. The gene calls are TRBV29-1 and TRBJ1-4, with D possibly TRBD1 on 5 matching bases. This CDR3 spans 11 amino acids. Trimming shortened V by 7 bases and J by 7 bases, and 10 bases separated the two germline ends. The germline CDR1 and CDR2 sequences are SQVTM and ANQGSEA. Drawing the rest from reference TRBV29-1 and TRBJ1-4, the complete variable domain is SAVISQKPSRDICQRGTSLTIQCQVDSQVTMMFWYRQQPGQSLTLIATANQGSEATYESGFVIDKFPISRPNLTFSTLTVSNMSPEDSSIYLCSAETVEKLFFGSGTQLSVL.